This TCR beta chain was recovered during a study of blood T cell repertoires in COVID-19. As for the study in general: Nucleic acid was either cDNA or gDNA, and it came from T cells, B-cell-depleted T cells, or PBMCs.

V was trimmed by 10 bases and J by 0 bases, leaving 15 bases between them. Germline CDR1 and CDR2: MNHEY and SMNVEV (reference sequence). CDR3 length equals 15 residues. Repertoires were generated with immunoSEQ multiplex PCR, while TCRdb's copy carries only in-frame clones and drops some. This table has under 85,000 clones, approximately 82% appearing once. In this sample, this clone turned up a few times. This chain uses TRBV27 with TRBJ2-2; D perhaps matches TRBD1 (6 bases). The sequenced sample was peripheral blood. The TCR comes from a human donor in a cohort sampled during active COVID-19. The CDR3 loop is CATNLGASNTGELFF. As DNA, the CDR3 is TGTGCCACCAACTTGGGGGCCTCGAACACCGGGGAGCTGTTTTTT.